This entry features one T cell receptor (beta chain) sequence. The sample comes from a study of blood T cell repertoires in COVID-19. Turning to the study itself: Some COVID-19 samples were acute and others convalescent; all came from the United States, Italy and Spain. From T cells, B-cell-depleted T cells, or PBMCs came the material, which was cDNA or gDNA.

Only in-frame clones appear in the TCRdb table, and some are missing; sequencing was by immunoSEQ multiplex PCR. Among 60,000 to 65,000 clones listed, around 80% were seen once. This CDR3 contains 14 residues. CDR1 SGDLS and CDR2 YYNGEE come from the germline V gene. J was trimmed by 3 bases and V by 3 bases; bases with no gene match: 3. The V gene is TRBV9, the J gene TRBJ2-1; 7 bases fit TRBD1. The receptor's source is a woman of 80 years or more with active or convalescent COVID-19. Sequenced material: peripheral blood. The CDR3, as DNA: TGTGCCAGCAGCGCCCGGGACAGCTACAATGAGCAGTTCTTC. Encoded protein: CASSARDSYNEQFF.